This paragraph reports one TCR beta chain. This sample was taken from a study of technical replicates of blood from several donors. The CDR3 is 17 residues long. The V gene end was trimmed by 1 base and the J gene end by 1 base; junction bases not matched to a gene: 5. Germline values: CDR1 SGHTS, CDR2 YDEGEE. Some clones are missing from TCRdb's copy, which holds only in-frame ones; the method was immunoSEQ multiplex PCR. The sample lists approximately 82,000 clones; approximately 96% were seen once. The chain uses TRBV5-8 and TRBJ2-6; 7 positions match TRBD2. Sequencing input: T cells isolated from PBMCs. This clonotype was sampled from a human donor in good health. CDR3 in DNA: TGTGCCAGCAGCTTGCGGCGGGAGTTATCTGGGGCCAACGTCCTGACTTTC. This sequence encodes CASSLRRELSGANVLTF.